This T cell receptor beta chain originates from a study of cytomegalovirus exposure and HLA in healthy donors. The V gene lost 5 bases and the J gene lost 3 bases, with 17 bases spanning the gap. This CDR3 spans 15 amino acids. The germline V gene has CDR1 LNHDA and CDR2 SQIVND (reference sequence). PCR employed 60 Vbeta and 13 Jbeta primers. The assay was immunoSEQ multiplex PCR, and TCRdb's table has in-frame clones only and misses some. The table lists 100,000 to 150,000 clones, approximately 79% of them singletons. This clone was picked up a small number of times. Sequencing was carried out using PBMCs. V usage is TRBV19 and J usage is TRBJ2-7, with D uncertain. The source is a man aged 50-59 years in good health and CMV-seropositive. CDR3 coding DNA: TGTGCCAGTAGTCTTTCGCTTTTTAGTATCTACGAGCAGTACTTC. This encodes CASSLSLFSIYEQYF.